The 32 T cell receptor beta chains below all came from one sample that was sequenced in a study of T cell responses to AZD1222 COVID-19 vaccine. TCRdb's table, derived via immunoSEQ multiplex PCR, lists solely in-frame clones and lacks some. This table holds some 150,000 clones, more than 85% found once. The sequences come from peripheral blood, collected on day 0 of AZD1222 vaccination. These receptors came from an adult in good health.

The J gene is TRBJ2-3, the V gene TRBV11-3, with D uncertain. The CDR3 runs to 11 residues. V lost 4 bases and J 5 bases, leaving 4 bases between the germline ends. The germline CDR1 and CDR2 sequences are SGHNT and YENEEA. Here the CDR3 reads CASSSGDTQYF. CDR3 nucleotide sequence: TGTGCCAGCAGCTCGGGAGATACGCAGTATTTT.

CDR3 loop: CASSVDQSFNYGYTF. Written as DNA, the CDR3 is TGTGCCAGTTCCGTAGATCAGTCGTTCAACTATGGCTACACCTTC. This chain connects TRBV9 to TRBJ1-2; D uncertain. The germline V and J ends were trimmed by 8 bases and 2 bases, with 19 bases remaining between them. Germline-derived CDR1 and CDR2 are SGDLS and YYNGEE. The CDR3 contains 15 residues.

The chain uses TRBV2 and TRBJ1-4, with D perhaps matching TRBD1 (5 bases). The V gene's germline CDR1 is SNHLY and CDR2 FYNNEI. The CDR3 contains 13 residues. Trimming pared 6 bases from V and 8 bases from J, leaving 13 bases between. The CDR3 spells CASSWGDGEKLFF. The CDR3 nucleotides are TGTGCCAGCAGCTGGGGGGACGGAGAAAAACTGTTTTTT.

This clone was counted once. CDR3 in DNA: TGTGCCACCCGGGGGGCGATTAATGAAAAACTGTTTTTT. It translates to CATRGAINEKLFF. The chain links TRBV5-4 to TRBJ1-4; TRBD1 might be the D (6 bases). Deletions cut 9 bases from V and 4 bases from J, with 13 bases between. CDR3 length equals 13 residues. Germline CDR1 and CDR2: SGHNT and YYREEE (reference sequence). The full variable domain, completed using reference TRBV5-4 and TRBJ1-4, is ETGVTQSPTHLIKTRGQQVTLRCSSQSGHNTVSWYQQALGQGPQFIFQYYREEENGRGNFPPRFSGLQFPNYSSELNVNALELDDSALYLCATRGAINEKLFFGSGTQLSVL.

This sequence joins TRBV18 and TRBJ1-1; D is ambiguous. Per the germline V gene, CDR1 is KGHSH and CDR2 is LQKENI. The CDR3 extends over 17 amino acids. Trimming cost V 3 bases and J 0 bases, with 17 bases left between them. CDR3 DNA: TGTGCCAGCTCACCTCGTGACTTCAGGACGATGAACACTGAAGCTTTCTTT. It codes for CASSPRDFRTMNTEAFF.

This chain uses TRBV11-2 with TRBJ1-3; weak D call: TRBD1 (6 bases). V lost 1 base and J 8 bases, leaving 9 bases between the germline ends. Per germline, CDR1 SGHAT and CDR2 FQNNGV. CDR3 length: 13 amino acids. The CDR3 region has the DNA TGTGCCAGCAGCTTAGGACAGGCGCACACCATATATTTT. Its protein product is CASSLGQAHTIYF.

The gene calls are TRBV21-1 and TRBJ2-7. TRBV21-1 is recorded as a pseudogene. CDR3 size: 12 residues. CDR3 DNA: TGTGCCAGCAGCAAAGCTCCCTACGAGCAGTACTTC. Its protein product is CASSKAPYEQYF.

The genes are TRBV7-2 and TRBJ1-2, with D unclear. The CDR3 totals 13 residues. V was trimmed by 2 bases and J by 5 bases, leaving 9 bases between them. Germline CDR1 and CDR2: SGHTA and FQGNSA. The chain's CDR3 is CASSLKREYGYTF. The CDR3 nucleotides are TGTGCCAGCAGCTTAAAAAGGGAGTATGGCTACACCTTC.

The gene calls are TRBV28 and TRBJ1-4; TRBD1 is a possible D gene (5 bases). V lost 9 bases, J lost 7 bases, and 15 bases lay in between. There are 13 residues in the CDR3. Looked up from germline, CDR1 is MDHEN and CDR2 is SYDVKM. CDR3 in DNA: TGTGCCAGTGCCAGGAGGGGAAGTGAAAAACTGTTTTTT. The encoded protein is CASARRGSEKLFF.

The J gene is TRBJ1-1, the V gene TRBV7-2, with unresolved D. Trimming left V 5 bases short and J 0 bases short, with 10 bases between. Germline V CDR1 and CDR2: SGHTA, FQGNSA. The CDR3 sequence is 14 residues long. The CDR3 region has the DNA TGTGCCAGCAGCCCTAGCTCGGTGAACACTGAAGCTTTCTTT. It codes for CASSPSSVNTEAFF.

The chain couples TRBV4-1 to TRBJ1-2; D is unresolved. V lost 1 base, J lost 6 bases, and 15 bases lay in between. This CDR3 is built from 15 residues. Germline-derived CDR1 and CDR2 are MGHRA and YSYEKL. CDR3 sequence reads: CASSQAAVSQDGYTF. CDR3 in DNA: TGCGCCAGCAGCCAAGCCGCCGTGTCCCAGGATGGCTACACCTTC.

The rearrangement links TRBV19 to TRBJ1-1; D perhaps matches TRBD1 (5 bases). CDR1 and CDR2 (germline): LNHDA, SQIVND (reference sequence). The CDR3 covers 13 residues. V lost 2 bases and J 7 bases, leaving 11 bases between the germline ends. The CDR3 bases are TGTGCCAGTAGTATAAAAGGGGCCTTTGAAGCTTTCTTT. This sequence encodes CASSIKGAFEAFF. Full variable domain (outside the CDR3, taken from reference TRBV19 and TRBJ1-1): DGGITQSPKYLFRKEGQNVTLSCEQNLNHDAMYWYRQDPGQGLRLIYYSQIVNDFQKGDIAEGYSVSREKKESFPLTVTSAQKNPTAFYLCASSIKGAFEAFFGQGTRLTVV.

This clone was counted only a few times. The rearrangement joins TRBV20-1 to TRBJ1-6, with D perhaps TRBD1 (5 bases). The length of the CDR3 is 15 residues. The germline gives CDR1 DFQATT, CDR2 SNEGSKA (reference sequence). Trimming cost V 3 bases and J 3 bases, with 12 bases left between them. CDR3 residues: CSASTGTFYNSPLHF. CDR3 sequence (DNA): TGCAGTGCTAGTACAGGAACCTTCTATAATTCACCCCTCCACTTT.

The chain has TRBV5-1 and TRBJ2-7; 10 bases fit TRBD1. Germline V gene lookup returns CDR1 SGHRS and CDR2 YFSETQ. The length of the CDR3 is 15 residues. V lost 2 bases and J lost 5; bases outside the gene matches: 7. The CDR3 protein is CASSFSGTGEDEQYF. Here the CDR3 DNA reads TGCGCCAGCAGCTTCTCCGGGACAGGGGAGGACGAGCAGTACTTC.

The chain joins TRBV30 to TRBJ2-5; D uncertain. Trimming cost V 0 bases and J 4 bases, with 6 bases left between them. CDR1 GTSNPN and CDR2 SVGIG come from the germline V gene (reference sequence). The CDR3 loop spans 12 amino acids. This CDR3 is CAWSVHLETQYF. The CDR3 coding sequence is TGTGCCTGGAGTGTACATCTAGAGACCCAGTACTTC.

This clone was recorded once. The gene calls are TRBV7-8 and TRBJ1-5; TRBD1 might be the D (6 bases). Trimming took 2 bases from V and 5 from J, leaving 13 bases between them. The CDR3 sequence is 15 residues long. Germline loops: CDR1 SGHVS, CDR2 FQNEAQ. This CDR3 is CASSLRGAWDQPQHF. Here the CDR3 DNA reads TGTGCCAGCAGCTTACGGGGGGCATGGGATCAGCCCCAGCATTTT. The entire variable domain, with the rest obtained from reference TRBV7-8 and TRBJ1-5, is as follows: GAGVSQSPRYKVAKRGQDVALRCDPISGHVSLFWYQQALGQGPEFLTYFQNEAQLDKSGLPSDRFFAERPEGSVSTLKIQRTQQEDSAVYLCASSLRGAWDQPQHFGDGTRLSIL.

This chain connects TRBV5-1 to TRBJ1-3; D is undetermined. The CDR3 contains 15 residues. Germline values: CDR1 SGHRS, CDR2 YFSETQ. The germline V and J ends were trimmed by 2 bases and 2 bases, with 11 bases remaining between them. The CDR3 DNA sequence: TGCGCCAGCAGCTTCCTGAACCGAGCTGGAAACACCATATATTTT. Amino acid sequence: CASSFLNRAGNTIYF.

This chain uses TRBV7-9 with TRBJ1-5; 9 positions match TRBD1. Germline loops: CDR1 SEHNR, CDR2 FQNEAQ (reference sequence). The CDR3 loop spans 16 amino acids. V lost 5 bases to trimming and J lost 4 bases; unmatched junction nucleotides: 9. For the CDR3, the DNA is TGTGCCAGCAGCCAGGGAGGGGGACAGGGTAATCAGCCCCAGCATTTT. The encoded protein is CASSQGGGQGNQPQHF.

The chain couples TRBV11-1 to TRBJ2-1; 11 positions match TRBD2. Germline V gene sequence: CDR1 SGHAT, CDR2 FQDESV (reference sequence). Germline trimming cut 5 bases from V and 5 bases from J; bases unmatched to any gene: 5. CDR3 length: 15 residues. CDR3: CASSRSGGADNEQFF. CDR3 bases: TGTGCCAGCAGCCGTAGCGGGGGGGCCGACAATGAGCAGTTCTTC.

The V gene is TRBV5-1, the J gene TRBJ2-3; 8 nucleotides match TRBD2. This CDR3 has 15 amino acids. The junction had 13 bases not matched to a gene; V was cut back by 8 bases and J by 5 bases. Germline CDR1 and CDR2: SGHRS and YFSETQ. The CDR3 sequence is CASGLAGPGIDTQYF. CDR3 sequence (DNA): TGCGCCAGTGGCTTAGCGGGGCCGGGGATAGATACGCAGTATTTT.

The chain employs TRBV25-1 and TRBJ2-7, with D possibly matching TRBD2 (5 bases). Germline loops: CDR1 MGHDK, CDR2 SYGVNS. V was trimmed by 8 bases and J by 6 bases, leaving 14 bases between them. The CDR3 loop spans 12 amino acids. CDR3 DNA sequence: TGTGCCAGCTCTGGGGAGAGGTCCGAGCAGTACTTC. Its translation: CASSGERSEQYF.

The chain combines TRBV7-8 with TRBJ1-1; a possible D gene is TRBD1 (5 bases). The CDR3 extends over 16 amino acids. CDR1 and CDR2 from the germline V gene are SGHVS and FQNEAQ. The germline V and J ends were trimmed by 1 base and 0 bases, with 12 bases remaining between them. DNA of the CDR3: TGTGCCAGCAGCTTAGTTACAGGCGGCCTGAACACTGAAGCTTTCTTT. Its translation is CASSLVTGGLNTEAFF.

This sequence joins TRBV5-1 and TRBJ2-5; D tentatively reads TRBD1 or TRBD2 (6 bases each). The CDR3 extends over 13 amino acids. Between the trimmed V and J ends, which lost 2 bases and 4 bases, there was a span of 9 bases. Germline V gives CDR1 SGHRS, CDR2 YFSETQ. The CDR3 DNA follows: TGCGCCAGCAGCTTAGGGGGGCGAGAGACCCAGTACTTC. It yields the protein CASSLGGRETQYF.

The chain recombines TRBV9 with TRBJ2-1, with TRBD2 identical over 8 bases. The CDR3 is 16 amino acids. Germline assignment: CDR1 SGDLS and CDR2 YYNGEE. J lost 6 bases, V lost 2 bases, and 10 bases had no gene match. CDR3 sequence (DNA): TGTGCCAGCAGCGTCGAGGCTTTTGGGACTAGCAATGAGCAGTTCTTC. It specifies CASSVEAFGTSNEQFF.

J is TRBJ2-2 and V is TRBV11-2, with TRBD2 matching 8 bases. The CDR3 totals 18 residues. Germline V gene sequence: CDR1 SGHAT, CDR2 FQNNGV. V was pared by 1 base and J by 5 bases, with 12 bases of the junction left unmatched. The CDR3 coding sequence is TGTGCCAGCAGCTTAGTAGCCGTCGGGGGGGCCTCTACCGGGGAGCTGTTTTTT. Its protein is CASSLVAVGGASTGELFF.

The chain's CDR3 is CASSPVDWVAQYF. For the CDR3, the DNA is TGTGCCAGCTCACCAGTCGATTGGGTCGCGCAGTATTTT. The gene calls are TRBV18 and TRBJ2-3, with D uncertain. Germline assignment: CDR1 KGHSH and CDR2 LQKENI. V lost 2 bases and J lost 10, with 13 bases in between. The CDR3 length is 13 residues.

V and J are TRBV10-2 and TRBJ1-5, with D tentatively TRBD1 (5 bases). CDR3 size: 13 residues. V lost 4 bases and J 7 bases, leaving 11 bases between the germline ends. The germline V gene has CDR1 WSHSY and CDR2 SAAADI. CDR3 nucleotide sequence: TGCGCCAGCAGTGCCGGGGGAGTCCAGCCCCAGCATTTT. Amino acids: CASSAGGVQPQHF.

This chain's CDR3 is CASSLLGHNGYTF. In DNA form, the CDR3 reads TGTGCCAGCAGCCTCCTTGGACACAATGGCTACACCTTC. The chain carries TRBV11-2 and TRBJ1-2; D possibly corresponds to TRBD1 (5 bases). CDR3 length: 13 residues. CDR1 SGHAT and CDR2 FQNNGV come from the germline V gene. V gave up 5 bases and J gave up 6 bases, with 13 bases separating them. The entire variable domain, with the rest obtained from reference TRBV11-2 and TRBJ1-2, is as follows: EAGVAQSPRYKIIEKRQSVAFWCNPISGHATLYWYQQILGQGPKLLIQFQNNGVVDDSQLPKDRFSAERLKGVDSTLKIQPAKLEDSAVYLCASSLLGHNGYTFGSGTRLTVV.

Notes on this clone: Other DNA variants within this sample encode the same CDR3. V and J are TRBV11-3 and TRBJ1-1; 7 nucleotides agree with TRBD1. The trim removed 5 bases at V and 1 base at J, leaving 4 bases unmatched. The CDR3 length is 14 residues. CDR1 and CDR2 (germline): SGHNT, YENEEA. The CDR3 here is CASSPRGENTEAFF. CDR3 sequence (DNA): TGTGCCAGCAGCCCCAGGGGGGAGAACACTGAAGCTTTCTTT. The full variable domain, its missing parts supplied by reference TRBV11-3 and TRBJ1-1, is EAGVVQSPRYKIIEKKQPVAFWCNPISGHNTLYWYLQNLGQGPELLIRYENEEAVDDSQLPKDRFSAERLKGVDSTLKIQPAELGDSAVYLCASSPRGENTEAFFGQGTRLTVV.

V usage is TRBV5-1 and J usage is TRBJ1-1; D is undetermined. V was trimmed by 0 bases and J by 1 base, leaving 10 bases between them. This CDR3 contains 15 residues. Germline V gene data show CDR1 as SGHRS and CDR2 as YFSETQ. As DNA, the CDR3 is TGCGCCAGCAGCTTGGAGCCCCAGTCGAACACTGAAGCTTTCTTT. Translating gives CASSLEPQSNTEAFF. Together with reference TRBV5-1 and TRBJ1-1, the CDR3 gives the full variable domain: KAGVTQTPRYLIKTRGQQVTLSCSPISGHRSVSWYQQTPGQGLQFLFEYFSETQRNKGNFPGRFSGRQFSNSRSEMNVSTLELGDSALYLCASSLEPQSNTEAFFGQGTRLTVV.

The CDR3 nucleotides are TGTGCCAGCCGGGGGACAGGGGGACCCTACGAGCAGTACTTC. It yields the protein CASRGTGGPYEQYF. This chain links TRBV2 with TRBJ2-7, with 11 bases lining up with TRBD1. Germline assignment: CDR1 SNHLY and CDR2 FYNNEI. The CDR3 has 14 residues. The V and J ends lost 8 bases and 2 bases, in that order; junction bases with no gene match: 5.

The CDR3 reads CASLTGNTEAFF. The CDR3 DNA reads TGTGCCAGCCTAACAGGGAACACTGAAGCTTTCTTT. This sequence joins TRBV18 and TRBJ1-1, with a possible D match to TRBD1 (5 bases). Germline loops: CDR1 KGHSH, CDR2 LQKENI. The CDR3 covers 12 residues. V was clipped by 8 bases and J by 1 base, with 8 bases between them. Together with reference TRBV18 and TRBJ1-1, the CDR3 gives the full variable domain: NAGVMQNPRHLVRRRGQEARLRCSPMKGHSHVYWYRQLPEEGLKFMVYLQKENIIDESGMPKERFSAEFPKEGPSILRIQQVVRGDSAAYFCASLTGNTEAFFGQGTRLTVV.